This T cell receptor (beta chain) stems from a study of regulatory T cells in long-lasting Graves disease. Findings and caveats of the study: Persistent Graves' patients showed less TCR diversity than newly diagnosed ones. Peripheral blood, not thyroid tissue, was the sole material studied. Sharing of public clonotypes was greater in persistent patients (about 2,700) than in new patients (around 890).

About this clonotype: Its antigen is undetermined.

The CDR3 is 13 residues long. The germline gives CDR1 MNHNS, CDR2 SASEGT. V lost 10 bases and J 4 bases, leaving 14 bases between the germline ends. Time point denoted: persistent/refractory GD, antithyroid drugs over 5 years with positive TRAb. Generation of the TCR library employed RNA extracted from PBMCs. Sequencing libraries for TCR beta were prepared with iRepertoire HTBI primers and Arm-PCR of CDR3 regions. Study processing details: The study identified 55 to 80 TRBV and 14 to 15 TRBJ segments across samples. MiXCR, applied by TCRdb to the multiplex PCR reads, yields one record per CDR3 protein. These V and J calls rely on TCRdb rather than the paper's analysis. The sample consists of 350,000 to 450,000 distinct CDR3 sequences, around 20% of them appearing once.

The TCR originated in a female donor with Graves disease. The chain links TRBV6-1 to TRBJ1-3, with D unclear. The sequencing here drew on peripheral blood mononuclear cells (PBMCs), taken when the disease was refractory, from a patient treated with antithyroid drugs. CDR3 protein: CAIRSRAGNTIYF. The CDR3 bases are TGTGCCATCCGAAGCCGCGCGGGAAACACCATATATTTT.